This record covers a single TCR beta chain. Its specificity is not known. Each and every patient relapsed after autologous stem cell transplantation, and patients got differing brentuximab vedotin exposure. The record originates from a study of PD-1 blockade in classical Hodgkin lymphoma. Generated by immunoSEQ multiplex PCR, the TCRdb table keeps only in-frame clones and is missing some. The sample carries 120,000 to 150,000 clones, around four fifths recorded once. Study findings and constraints: After ASCT, patients who started nivolumab under 1 year later were excluded. TCR diversity rose significantly by C4D1 in CD4+ but not CD8+ cells.

This material consisted of peripheral blood mononuclear cells (PBMCs), taken before the second cycle of nivolumab. The TCR originated in a human donor with classical Hodgkin lymphoma.

CDR3 coding DNA: TGCGCCAGCAGCTTGAGTATACCTAGCACAGATACGCAGTATTTT. This sequence encodes CASSLSIPSTDTQYF. The chain has TRBV5-1 and TRBJ2-3; D unclear. The V gene's germline CDR1 is SGHRS and CDR2 YFSETQ. The V gene lost 1 base and the J gene lost 0 bases, with 9 bases spanning the gap. CDR3 length equals 15 residues.